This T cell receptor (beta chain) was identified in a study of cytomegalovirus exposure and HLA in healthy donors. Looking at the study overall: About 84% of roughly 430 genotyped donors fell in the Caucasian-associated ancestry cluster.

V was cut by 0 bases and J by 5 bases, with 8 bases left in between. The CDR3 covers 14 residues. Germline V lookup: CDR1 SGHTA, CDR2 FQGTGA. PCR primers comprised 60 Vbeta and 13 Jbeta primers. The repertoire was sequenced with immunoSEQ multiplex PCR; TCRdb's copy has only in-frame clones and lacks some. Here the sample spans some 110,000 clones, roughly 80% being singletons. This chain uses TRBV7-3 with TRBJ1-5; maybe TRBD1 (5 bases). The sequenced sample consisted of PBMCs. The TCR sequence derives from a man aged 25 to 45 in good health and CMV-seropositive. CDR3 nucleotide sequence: TGTGCCAGCAGCTTAACTGGCAGGGATCAGCCCCAGCATTTT. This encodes CASSLTGRDQPQHF.